The 28 T cell receptor beta chains reported below all come from one sample, sequenced in a study of blood T cells in healthy people across ages. The second PCR ran about 6 to 12 cycles with a sample-barcoded 5' primer and J-beta primers. TCRdb called the 5' RACE reads again in MiXCR, with one record for every CDR3 protein. The sample shows 700,000 to 800,000 distinct CDR3 sequences, roughly 41% of them seen only once. Sequenced sample: blood. The receptors come from a woman in her sixties or seventies in good health.

The rearrangement joins TRBV20-1 to TRBJ1-4, with TRBD1 as a possible D gene (5 bases). This CDR3 comprises 14 residues. Germline V gives CDR1 DFQATT, CDR2 SNEGSKA (reference sequence). The V and J ends lost 7 bases and 0 bases respectively, with 12 bases between them. The CDR3 here is CSVPTGATNEKLFF. CDR3 nucleotides: TGCAGTGTCCCCACAGGTGCAACTAATGAAAAACTGTTTTTT.

The sample holds many counts of this clonotype. The chain recombines TRBV7-2 with TRBJ2-7, with 10 bases matching TRBD2. Germline loops: CDR1 SGHTA, CDR2 FQGNSA. J lost 2 bases, V lost 5 bases, and 6 bases had no gene match. The CDR3 consists of 15 residues. CDR3 nucleotides: TGTGCCAGCAGCCCTTGGACTAGCGGAACCTACGAGCAGTACTTC. Protein product: CASSPWTSGTYEQYF.

V gene TRBV5-5 combines with J gene TRBJ1-3; a possible D gene is TRBD1 (6 bases). Trimming shortened V by 8 bases and J by 0 bases, and 15 bases separated the two germline ends. The CDR3 spans 15 residues. Germline CDR1 is SGHKS and CDR2 is YYEKEE (reference sequence). The CDR3 sequence: CARGDRHDSGNTIYF. The CDR3 DNA is TGTGCCAGGGGTGACAGGCACGACTCTGGAAACACCATATATTTT.

The table lists this clonotype with many counts. This rearrangement joins TRBV11-2 to TRBJ2-3; D not certain. V dropped 5 bases and J dropped 4 bases, with 1 base sitting between them. This CDR3 contains 10 residues. The germline gives CDR1 SGHAT, CDR2 FQNNGV. CDR3 amino acids: CASSPDTQYF. The CDR3 DNA reads as TGTGCCAGCAGCCCAGATACGCAGTATTTT.

The J gene is TRBJ2-5, the V gene TRBV20-1; 8 bases align to TRBD2. The DNA end is a closer match to TRBJ2-7, so the J assignment may be wrong. In germline, CDR1 is DFQATT, CDR2 SNEGSKA (reference sequence). The CDR3 consists of 11 residues. CDR3 DNA: TGCAGTGCCCAGAGCGGGGGCGAGCAGTACTTC. As protein: CSAQSGGEQYF.

The chain is built from TRBV4-3 and TRBJ1-6; 10 positions agree with TRBD1. Trimming took 2 bases from V and 10 from J; bases not matched to a gene: 5. This CDR3 region has 15 residues. Germline V gene lookup returns CDR1 LGHNA and CDR2 YSLEER. The chain's CDR3 is CASSQRETGGSPLHF. CDR3 sequence (DNA): TGCGCCAGCAGCCAAAGGGAGACAGGGGGCTCACCCCTCCACTTT.

The chain joins TRBV12-3 or TRBV12-4 to TRBJ2-3; possible D gene TRBD2, 5 bases. V gave up 1 base and J gave up 5 bases, with 10 bases separating them. The CDR3 runs to 14 residues. In DNA form, the CDR3 reads TGTGCCAGCAGTTTAGGCCGTGAGGGAGATACGCAGTATTTT. Translating gives CASSLGREGDTQYF.

The V gene is TRBV20-1, the J gene TRBJ1-2, with 8 bases aligning to TRBD1. V lost 6 bases and J lost 1; bases outside the gene matches: 7. This CDR3 has 14 residues. CDR1 and CDR2 from the germline V gene are DFQATT and SNEGSKA (reference sequence). CDR3 amino acids: CSAEQGGGNYGYTF. The DNA of the CDR3 is TGCAGTGCGGAACAGGGGGGGGGTAACTATGGCTACACCTTC.

The J gene is TRBJ2-7, the V gene TRBV20-1, with TRBD1 identical over 9 bases. The CDR3 spans 13 residues. Germline loops: CDR1 DFQATT, CDR2 SNEGSKA (reference sequence). Trimming at V came to 5 bases and at J to 3 bases, leaving 5 bases not matched to a gene. CDR3 region: CSAPDRGFYEQYF. CDR3 nucleotide sequence: TGCAGTGCTCCTGACAGGGGGTTCTACGAGCAGTACTTC.

The chain uses TRBV6-2 or TRBV6-3 and TRBJ1-5, with D possibly matching TRBD1 (6 bases). This CDR3 comprises 15 residues. CDR1 MNHEY and CDR2 SVGEGT come from the germline V gene. Trimming took off 0 bases at V and 3 bases at J, with 9 bases between the two ends. The CDR3 bases are TGTGCCAGCAGTTACTCGAACAGGGTCAATCAGCCCCAGCATTTT. Its protein is CASSYSNRVNQPQHF.

The V call is TRBV9, the J call TRBJ1-1; no reliable D call. The CDR3 is 15 amino acids. CDR1 SGDLS and CDR2 YYNGEE come from the germline V gene. Trimming removed 5 bases from V and 2 bases from J, with 16 bases in between. The CDR3 region has the DNA TGTGCCAGCAGTAAGGTTTTTGCGGTAAACACTGAAGCTTTCTTT. Its translation is CASSKVFAVNTEAFF.

The CDR3 nucleotides read TGTGCCAGCAGCCCCAGGGGACAGATAGCCAAAAACATTCAGTACTTC. Its translation: CASSPRGQIAKNIQYF. The V and J genes are TRBV9 and TRBJ2-4; 7 bases line up with TRBD1. CDR3 size: 16 residues. Germline V lookup: CDR1 SGDLS, CDR2 YYNGEE. V trimming: 4 bases; J trimming: 0 bases; junction bases outside the gene matches: 7.

The chain has TRBV6-1 and TRBJ2-3; the match to TRBD2 covers 11 bases. Germline V lookup: CDR1 MNHNS, CDR2 SASEGT. Trimming removed 5 bases from V and 0 bases from J; junction bases left unmatched: 10. This CDR3 region has 18 residues. Written as DNA, the CDR3 is TGTGCCAGCAGTCCTCAATTGACTAGCGGGACGAGCACAGATACGCAGTATTTT. It translates to CASSPQLTSGTSTDTQYF.

In its sample, this clonotype was seen a few times. The chain carries TRBV7-9 and TRBJ1-2, with D perhaps matching TRBD1 (6 bases). The CDR3 runs to 14 residues. Trimming pared 2 bases from V and 7 bases from J, leaving 14 bases between. Germline CDR1 SEHNR, CDR2 FQNEAQ (reference sequence). CDR3 DNA: TGTGCCAGCAGCTTATTAGGACAGTACCTTGGCTACACCTTC. Translating it yields CASSLLGQYLGYTF. Full variable domain (rest looked up from reference TRBV7-9 and TRBJ1-2): DTGVSQNPRHKITKRGQNVTFRCDPISEHNRLYWYRQTLGQGPEFLTYFQNEAQLEKSRLLSDRFSAERPKGSFSTLEIQRTEQGDSAMYLCASSLLGQYLGYTFGSGTRLTVV.

The genes are TRBV12-3 or TRBV12-4 and TRBJ1-6; tentatively, D is TRBD1 (5 bases). V was shortened by 3 bases and J by 10 bases, with 13 bases between the two germline ends. CDR3 length: 14 residues. CDR3 amino acids: CASSFKGRGSPLHF. The CDR3 nucleotides are TGTGCCAGCAGTTTTAAAGGGAGGGGCTCACCCCTCCACTTT.

This clonotype came up a few times. The rearrangement joins TRBV27 to TRBJ2-3; 10 bases align to TRBD2. J lost 3 bases, V lost 7 bases, and 10 bases had no gene match. The CDR3 has 16 amino acids. Germline-derived CDR1 and CDR2 are MNHEY and SMNVEV (reference sequence). The CDR3 sequence is CASTLASSGRTDTQYF. The DNA of the CDR3 is TGTGCCAGCACCTTGGCCAGTAGCGGGAGGACAGATACGCAGTATTTT.

The chain uses TRBV20-1 and TRBJ2-7; 9 nucleotides align to TRBD1. Germline V gene data show CDR1 as DFQATT and CDR2 as SNEGSKA (reference sequence). Trimming removed 2 bases from V and 4 bases from J; junction bases left unmatched: 6. The CDR3 length is 14 residues. The CDR3 DNA sequence: TGCAGTGCTAGAACAGGGGGCGAATTATACGAGCAGTACTTC. Translation: CSARTGGELYEQYF.

The rearrangement joins TRBV4-1 to TRBJ2-1; tentatively, D is TRBD2 (6 bases). Germline CDR1 MGHRA, CDR2 YSYEKL. Deletions cut 0 bases from V and 2 bases from J, with 11 bases between. This CDR3 comprises 16 residues. In DNA form, the CDR3 reads TGCGCCAGCAGCCAAGAGCCCAGGACTACCTACAATGAGCAGTTCTTC. It encodes CASSQEPRTTYNEQFF.

This clonotype was counted between two and nine times. The chain links TRBV27 to TRBJ1-1, with D unresolved. The CDR3 covers 13 residues. In germline, CDR1 is MNHEY, CDR2 SMNVEV (reference sequence). Deletions cut 5 bases from V and 8 bases from J, with 15 bases between. CDR3 DNA: TGTGCCAGCAGTCACGCCACCGACGGAGAAGCTTTCTTT. Protein sequence: CASSHATDGEAFF.

This clonotype was seen ten or more times. V gene TRBV4-1 combines with J gene TRBJ2-7, with D hard to call. CDR1 MGHRA and CDR2 YSYEKL come from the germline V gene. Trimming stripped 0 bases from V and 1 base from J, with 13 bases between. The CDR3 totals 16 residues. CDR3 loop: CASSQESRKDSYEQYF. The CDR3 DNA sequence: TGCGCCAGCAGCCAAGAATCCCGCAAGGATTCCTACGAGCAGTACTTC.

This clonotype was seen more than once but under ten times. The chain couples TRBV5-1 to TRBJ2-7; TRBD2 matches at 8 bases. Germline V gene lookup returns CDR1 SGHRS and CDR2 YFSETQ. Trimming removed 1 base from V and 6 bases from J; junction bases left unmatched: 6. The CDR3 spans 14 residues. The chain's CDR3 is CASSLREGLSEQYF. The CDR3 nucleotides read TGCGCCAGCAGCTTGCGGGAGGGCCTAAGCGAGCAGTACTTC.

CDR3 sequence: CASSLGSLVQETQYF. CDR3 in DNA: TGCGCCAGCAGCTTGGGAAGCCTAGTCCAAGAGACCCAGTACTTC. V usage is TRBV5-1 and J usage is TRBJ2-5; D ambiguous. Deletions cut 0 bases from V and 1 base from J, with 10 bases between. Germline values: CDR1 SGHRS, CDR2 YFSETQ. The CDR3 is made up of 15 amino acids.

The gene calls are TRBV6-2 or TRBV6-3 and TRBJ1-1, with D maybe TRBD1 (6 bases). V was pared by 8 bases and J by 1 base, with 17 bases between. The CDR3 runs 15 residues. Germline V lookup: CDR1 MNHEY, CDR2 SVGEGT. The DNA of the CDR3 is TGTGCCAGCCGCCCCGAAGGGGGGGGGAACACTGAAGCTTTCTTT. Encoded protein: CASRPEGGGNTEAFF.

V usage is TRBV9 and J usage is TRBJ2-3, with a possible D match to TRBD1 (6 bases). V was cut by 0 bases and J by 2 bases, with 19 bases left in between. In germline, CDR1 is SGDLS, CDR2 YYNGEE. This CDR3 is 18 amino acids long. For the CDR3, the DNA is TGTGCCAGCAGCGTAGCCAGTCGGGCAGGGGTTGACACAGATACGCAGTATTTT. It yields the protein CASSVASRAGVDTDTQYF. Looking up the rest from reference TRBV9 and TRBJ2-3 gives the full variable domain: DSGVTQTPKHLITATGQRVTLRCSPRSGDLSVYWYQQSLDQGLQFLIQYYNGEERAKGNILERFSAQQFPDLHSELNLSSLELGDSALYFCASSVASRAGVDTDTQYFGPGTRLTVL.

This clonotype was seen a single time. A much larger clone differs from this one at a single base, so this may be a read error. V gene TRBV29-1 combines with J gene TRBJ2-1; 14 bases line up with TRBD2. Germline trimming cut 6 bases from V and 4 bases from J; bases unmatched to any gene: 5. CDR1 and CDR2 from the germline V gene are SQVTM and ANQGSEA. This CDR3 has 15 residues. The CDR3 region is CSVGTSGSLYNEQFF. CDR3 in DNA: TGCAGCGTGGGGACTAGCGGGAGTTTGTACAATGAGCAGTTCTTC.

This clonotype was counted only a few times. The V and J genes are TRBV6-1 and TRBJ2-7; 11 nucleotides agree with TRBD1. The germline gives CDR1 MNHNS, CDR2 SASEGT. The CDR3 loop spans 17 amino acids. Trimming at V came to 1 base and at J to 6 bases, leaving 11 bases not matched to a gene. CDR3 in amino acids: CASSEVIGDRGDGEQYF. Written as DNA, the CDR3 is TGTGCCAGCAGTGAAGTCATCGGGGACAGGGGGGATGGCGAGCAGTACTTC.

The chain recombines TRBV7-8 with TRBJ2-4; the match to TRBD1 covers 9 bases. The CDR3 length is 16 residues. Trimming removed 5 bases from V and 1 base from J; junction bases left unmatched: 6. Germline CDR1 and CDR2: SGHVS and FQNEAQ. DNA of the CDR3: TGTGCCAGCAGCAGAGGGACAGGGAGGGCCAAAAACATTCAGTACTTC. Its translation: CASSRGTGRAKNIQYF.

A single count supports this clonotype. The rearrangement uses TRBV18 and TRBJ1-2; the D is unclear. Trimming took off 8 bases at V and 2 bases at J, with 18 bases between the two ends. Germline assignment: CDR1 KGHSH and CDR2 LQKENI. The length of the CDR3 is 15 residues. The chain's CDR3 is CASPQNARPNYGYTF. The CDR3 nucleotides read TGTGCCAGCCCACAAAACGCCAGACCCAACTATGGCTACACCTTC.